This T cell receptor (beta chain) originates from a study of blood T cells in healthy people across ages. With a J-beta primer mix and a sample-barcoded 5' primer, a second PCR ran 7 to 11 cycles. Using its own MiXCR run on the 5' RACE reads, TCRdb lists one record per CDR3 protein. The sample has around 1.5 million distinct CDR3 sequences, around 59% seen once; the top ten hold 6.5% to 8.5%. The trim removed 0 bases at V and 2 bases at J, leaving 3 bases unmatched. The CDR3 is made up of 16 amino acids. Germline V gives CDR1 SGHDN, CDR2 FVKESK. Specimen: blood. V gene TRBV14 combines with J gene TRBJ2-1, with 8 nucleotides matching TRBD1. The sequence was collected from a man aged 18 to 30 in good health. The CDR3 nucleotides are TGTGCCAGCAGCCAAGATCCAGGGGGCCCCTACAATGAGCAGTTCTTC. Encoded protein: CASSQDPGGPYNEQFF. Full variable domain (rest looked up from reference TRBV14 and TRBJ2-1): EAGVTQFPSHSVIEKGQTVTLRCDPISGHDNLYWYRRVMGKEIKFLLHFVKESKQDESGMPNNRFLAERTGGTYSTLKVQPAELEDSGVYFCASSQDPGGPYNEQFFGPGTRLTVL.